The 8 T cell receptor beta chains listed next were all sequenced from one sample in a study of cytomegalovirus exposure and HLA in healthy donors. PCR amplification relied on 60 Vbeta primers (plus 13 Jbeta primers). The assay was immunoSEQ multiplex PCR, and TCRdb's table has in-frame clones only and misses some. Among 95,000 to 110,000 clones listed, over 70% were seen once. Sequenced sample: PBMCs. Receptors were obtained from a middle-aged man in good health and CMV-seropositive.

The V gene is TRBV7-6, the J gene TRBJ2-1; 7 positions match TRBD1. The CDR3 has 17 amino acids. After removal of 5 bases from V and 0 bases from J, the junction contained 10 bases not matched to a gene. The germline V gene has CDR1 SGHVS and CDR2 FNYEAQ. The CDR3 reads CASSLKPGTVSYNEQFF. In nucleotides, the CDR3 is TGTGCCAGCAGCCTAAAACCCGGGACAGTCTCCTACAATGAGCAGTTCTTC.

This sequence joins TRBV19 and TRBJ2-1; D gene ambiguous. Germline V lookup: CDR1 LNHDA, CDR2 SQIVND (reference sequence). The length of the CDR3 is 16 residues. Trimming removed 4 bases from V and 3 bases from J, with 16 bases in between. The CDR3 sequence is CASSTPGQASYNEQFF. The CDR3 bases are TGTGCCAGTAGTACCCCCGGCCAGGCGAGCTACAATGAGCAGTTCTTC.

The chain links TRBV28 to TRBJ2-7; the match to TRBD2 covers 9 bases. Germline loops: CDR1 MDHEN, CDR2 SYDVKM. The V gene end was trimmed by 2 bases and the J gene end by 5 bases; junction bases not matched to a gene: 7. This CDR3 has 15 amino acids. The CDR3 DNA follows: TGTGCCAGCAGTTTAGAGGCTAGCGGGAATAACGAGCAGTACTTC. Translation: CASSLEASGNNEQYF.

The chain carries TRBV7-3 and TRBJ2-7; 13 nucleotides align to TRBD2. Germline V gives CDR1 SGHTA, CDR2 FQGTGA. Trimming removed 5 bases from V and 3 bases from J; junction bases left unmatched: 4. There are 15 residues in the CDR3. The CDR3 DNA sequence: TGTGCCAGCAGCGCGGGACTAGCGGGACTCTACGAGCAGTACTTC. This translates into CASSAGLAGLYEQYF.

V usage is TRBV15 and J usage is TRBJ2-7; 8 bases align to TRBD2. V shed 0 bases and J 5 bases; nucleotides not matched to a gene: 9. The CDR3 has 16 amino acids. The germline V gene encodes CDR1 LNHNV and CDR2 YYDKDF (reference sequence). The CDR3, as DNA: TGTGCCACCAGCAGAGATCCCCTCGGGAGGGCCGACGAGCAGTACTTC. It specifies CATSRDPLGRADEQYF.

The genes are TRBV28 and TRBJ2-7; 7 positions agree with TRBD1. The germline V gene has CDR1 MDHEN and CDR2 SYDVKM. J was trimmed by 3 bases and V by 11 bases; bases with no gene match: 13. CDR3 length: 14 residues. This CDR3 is CACWDSQMIYEQYF. CDR3 nucleotides: TGTGCCTGCTGGGACAGTCAAATGATCTACGAGCAGTACTTC.

The chain has TRBV28 and TRBJ2-5, with 7 bases matching TRBD2. This CDR3 has 13 residues. V shed 11 bases, J shed 2 bases, and the junction held 8 bases outside the gene matches. Germline CDR1 reads MDHEN; CDR2 reads SYDVKM. As DNA, the CDR3 is TGTGCCTCAGGCCTAGCGGATCAAGAGACCCAGTACTTC. Residues: CASGLADQETQYF.

This chain connects TRBV21-1 to TRBJ2-5; the D call in the table, TRBD1, was not verified against the DNA. TRBV21-1 is marked as a pseudogene. The CDR3 covers 15 residues. CDR3 sequence reads: CASSKWGQDGKTQYF. In DNA form, the CDR3 reads TGTGCCAGCAGCAAATGGGGGCAAGATGGAAAGACCCAGTACTTC.